The next 17 T cell receptor beta chains were all read from a single sample in a study of blood T cell repertoires in COVID-19. Using immunoSEQ multiplex PCR, the repertoire was profiled, and TCRdb retains in-frame clones only, with some absent. The profile shows 140,000 to 150,000 clones, around 89% of them singletons. The sequenced sample was PBMCs or T cells enriched from blood (not recorded which). These receptors all come from a woman aged 25 to 39 with acute COVID-19.

As for this clone: This CDR3 is also generated by other DNA sequences in the sample. The chain links TRBV11-2 to TRBJ2-7, with D unresolved. CDR1 is SGHAT, CDR2 FQNNGV, per germline. The CDR3 sequence is 13 residues long. With 1 base removed from V and 1 base from J, the gap between germline ends came to 5 bases. The CDR3 here is CASSLGSSYEQYF. The DNA for the CDR3 is TGTGCCAGCAGCTTAGGTAGTTCCTACGAGCAGTACTTC.

In regard to this clone: Other DNA sequences in this specimen translate into the identical CDR3. J is TRBJ2-7 and V is TRBV9; 9 bases agree with TRBD1. Trimming removed 0 bases from V and 2 bases from J; junction bases left unmatched: 0. The CDR3 contains 14 residues. Looked up from germline, CDR1 is SGDLS and CDR2 is YYNGEE. The CDR3 protein is CASSVGQGAYEQYF. CDR3 nucleotides: TGTGCCAGCAGCGTAGGACAGGGGGCCTACGAGCAGTACTTC.

The rearrangement links TRBV7-2 to TRBJ1-5; D is undetermined. CDR1 is SGHTA, CDR2 FQGNSA, per germline. V lost 0 bases to trimming and J lost 1 base, with 7 bases between them. This CDR3 has 15 amino acids. The CDR3 sequence is CASSLAGNSNQPQHF. For the CDR3, the DNA is TGTGCCAGCAGCTTAGCCGGGAACAGCAATCAGCCCCAGCATTTT.

The rearrangement uses TRBV28 and TRBJ2-3, with a tentative D call TRBD2 (5 bases). Trimming left V 6 bases short and J 2 bases short, with 6 bases between. The CDR3 totals 12 residues. Germline V gene sequence: CDR1 MDHEN, CDR2 SYDVKM. The CDR3 DNA reads TGTGCCAGCAGCCTAGCCACAGATACGCAGTATTTT. Translating it yields CASSLATDTQYF.

Of note for this clone: One junction end does not reproduce the germline sequence, and a read error may be involved. The chain couples TRBV7-7 to TRBJ2-5; no definite D call. The CDR3 totals 14 residues. Germline V gives CDR1 SSHAT, CDR2 FNYEAQ (reference sequence). The CDR3 is CASSLGYSSETQYF. CDR3 in DNA: TGTGCTAGCAGCTTAGGATACTCAAGCGAGACCCAGTACTTC.

This clone has only one observation. The V call is TRBV4-1, the J call TRBJ1-1; D is unclear. Germline V lookup: CDR1 MGHRA, CDR2 YSYEKL. The CDR3 covers 14 residues. V shed 3 bases and J shed 6 bases, with 14 bases lying between them. In DNA form, the CDR3 reads TGCGCCAGCAGCCATTACCACGGAGAGGCTGAAGCTTTCTTT. Amino acid sequence: CASSHYHGEAEAFF.

This chain joins TRBV6-5 and TRBJ1-1; D gene uncertain. The CDR3 has 15 residues. The germline V gene encodes CDR1 MNHEY and CDR2 SVGAGI. Trimming took off 6 bases at V and 3 bases at J, with 17 bases between the two ends. The CDR3 DNA follows: TGTGCCAGCAGACCCACGGTAGTAATAGACACTGAAGCTTTCTTT. Translating gives CASRPTVVIDTEAFF.

The chain carries TRBV5-6 and TRBJ2-2; no definite D call. The CDR3 loop spans 16 amino acids. Germline V CDR1 and CDR2: SGHDT, YYEEEE. V dropped 0 bases and J dropped 0 bases, with 9 bases sitting between them. The CDR3 reads CASSLGQHANTGELFF. CDR3 nucleotides: TGTGCCAGCAGCTTGGGACAACACGCGAACACCGGGGAGCTGTTTTTT. The variable domain in full, completed from reference TRBV5-6 and TRBJ2-2, reads DAGVTQSPTHLIKTRGQQVTLRCSPKSGHDTVSWYQQALGQGPQFIFQYYEEEERQRGNFPDRFSGHQFPNYSSELNVNALLLGDSALYLCASSLGQHANTGELFFGEGSRLTVL.

The chain links TRBV4-3 to TRBJ1-1, with 8 nucleotides matching TRBD1. This CDR3 region has 17 residues. The V gene end was trimmed by 3 bases and the J gene end by 1 base; junction bases not matched to a gene: 10. CDR1 LGHNA and CDR2 YSLEER come from the germline V gene. In DNA, the CDR3 is TGCGCCAGCAGCCATCTAATAACCGGGACAGGGAACACTGAAGCTTTCTTT. Amino acids: CASSHLITGTGNTEAFF.

The V and J genes are TRBV30 and TRBJ2-1; TRBD1 aligns across 8 bases. This CDR3 contains 15 residues. The germline V gene has CDR1 GTSNPN and CDR2 SVGIG (reference sequence). Germline trimming cut 0 bases from V and 4 bases from J; bases unmatched to any gene: 5. CDR3 sequence: CAWSVGQGPYNEQFF. The CDR3 bases are TGTGCCTGGAGTGTAGGACAGGGCCCGTACAATGAGCAGTTCTTC.

The chain recombines TRBV19 with TRBJ1-1; the match to TRBD1 covers 8 bases. The CDR3 has 13 amino acids. V gave up 7 bases and J gave up 4 bases; unmatched junction bases: 5. Germline lookup yields CDR1 LNHDA and CDR2 SQIVND (reference sequence). The CDR3 reads CASMNRGITEAFF. CDR3 nucleotide sequence: TGTGCCAGTATGAACAGGGGGATCACTGAAGCTTTCTTT.

This clone was found once. The chain employs TRBV28 and TRBJ2-5; 7 nucleotides agree with TRBD1. Germline assignment: CDR1 MDHEN and CDR2 SYDVKM. This CDR3 contains 14 residues. V lost 5 bases to trimming and J lost 2 bases; unmatched junction nucleotides: 5. CDR3 nucleotide sequence: TGTGCCAGCAGTACACCGGGACAGCAAGAGACCCAGTACTTC. Translation: CASSTPGQQETQYF.

CDR3 in DNA: TGTGCCAGCAGCCCATGGGGGACTTCCTACACCGGGGAGCTGTTTTTT. Protein product: CASSPWGTSYTGELFF. J is TRBJ2-2 and V is TRBV7-6, with D maybe TRBD2 (6 bases). The length of the CDR3 is 16 residues. V lost 5 bases and J 3 bases, leaving 16 bases between the germline ends. Germline V lookup: CDR1 SGHVS, CDR2 FNYEAQ.

V is TRBV6-2 or TRBV6-3 and J is TRBJ1-1, with 9 nucleotides matching TRBD1. The J segment lost 3 bases and the V segment lost 4 bases, leaving 6 bases of the junction unmatched. Looked up from germline, CDR1 is MNHEY and CDR2 is SVGEGT. The CDR3 totals 15 residues. Written as DNA, the CDR3 is TGTGCCAGCAGTTTTGGACAGGGGTGGTACACTGAAGCTTTCTTT. Translated: CASSFGQGWYTEAFF.

This rearrangement joins TRBV10-3 to TRBJ2-7, with 8 bases that match TRBD2. The ends lost 10 bases at V and 4 bases at J; junction bases unmatched: 12. This CDR3 comprises 14 residues. Germline V CDR1 and CDR2: ENHRY, SYGVKD. The CDR3 nucleotides are TGTGCCACCGGAGCGGGAGAAAATCGGTACGAGCAGTACTTC. It translates to CATGAGENRYEQYF.

This clone occurred a few times. In nucleotides, the CDR3 is TGTGCCAGTAGTATTTTACCGGGGACTACCTACAATGAGCAGTTCTTC. Its protein product is CASSILPGTTYNEQFF. The chain uses TRBV19 and TRBJ2-1, with TRBD2 matching 7 bases. Germline loops: CDR1 LNHDA, CDR2 SQIVND (reference sequence). V trimming: 3 bases; J trimming: 2 bases; junction bases outside the gene matches: 7. The CDR3 has 16 amino acids. The full variable domain, in which reference TRBV19 and TRBJ2-1 provide the parts outside the CDR3, is DGGITQSPKYLFRKEGQNVTLSCEQNLNHDAMYWYRQDPGQGLRLIYYSQIVNDFQKGDIAEGYSVSREKKESFPLTVTSAQKNPTAFYLCASSILPGTTYNEQFFGPGTRLTVL.

This clone was recorded only once. The chain uses TRBV30 and TRBJ2-7; the D gene is possibly TRBD1 (6 bases). Germline CDR1 reads GTSNPN; CDR2 reads SVGIG (reference sequence). CDR3 length: 13 residues. Trimming stripped 7 bases from V and 4 bases from J, with 17 bases between. The CDR3 coding sequence is TGTGCCTCGCTCGGCAGGGACACTTACGAGCAGTACTTC. It is translated as CASLGRDTYEQYF.